This T cell receptor (beta chain) was captured in a study of blood T cells in healthy people across ages. The sample holds a few counts of this clonotype. Its antigen is not known. Next came a second PCR, run for about 6 to 12 cycles, which used a sample-barcoded 5' primer along with a J-beta primer mix. Paired-end reads containing CDR3 totaled no fewer than 2.5 million for each sample. TCRdb processed the 5' RACE reads anew with MiXCR; each CDR3 protein has one entry. The sample includes 1.5 million to 2 million distinct CDR3 sequences, about 28% of them seen just once. The study, taken as a whole, reports: Expanded clonotype shifts may have been confounded, as the donors had an unknown CMV status.

The CDR3 covers 17 residues. The germline V gene encodes CDR1 SGHRS and CDR2 YFSETQ. Sequencing was done on a sample of blood. This sequence joins TRBV5-1 and TRBJ2-7, with D possibly TRBD2 on 5 matching bases. The sequence was obtained from a woman aged 25 to 39 in good health. DNA of the CDR3: TGCGCAAGCGGCTTGGAGGTGGGGAGCAGGCGCTCCTACGAGCAGTACTTC. Translating gives CASGLEVGSRRSYEQYF.